This is a list of T cell receptor beta chains from one sample in a study of T cell responses to AZD1222 COVID-19 vaccine. This table comes from immunoSEQ multiplex PCR, and its TCRdb copy is limited to in-frame clones, with some not included. This table holds over 85,000 clones, about nine tenths found once. Source: peripheral blood, taken 28 days after the second AZD1222 dose. The receptors derive from an adult who received the AZD1222 COVID-19 vaccine. Both conserved end residues are part of each CDR3. The order of the fields is V gene, J gene, clone size, D gene, CDR3 length, CDR3 protein, CDR3 DNA. The D gene is left open where the match is weak. Clone sizes are given selectively: once, few, many, or a class where the clone is expanded.

v_call: TRBV5-1; j_call: TRBJ2-7; clone_size: NA; d_call: NA; cdr3_length: 17; cdr3_aa: CASSLRPNYQGSYEQYF; cdr3_nt: TGCGCCAGCAGCTTGCGCCCGAATTACCAGGGGTCCTACGAGCAGTACTTC
v_call: TRBV10-2; j_call: TRBJ2-7; clone_size: NA; d_call: NA; cdr3_length: 12; cdr3_aa: CASSATDYEQYF; cdr3_nt: TGCGCCAGCAGTGCGACTGACTACGAGCAGTACTTC
v_call: TRBV4-3; j_call: TRBJ1-6; clone_size: NA; d_call: NA; cdr3_length: 14; cdr3_aa: CASSQDDGNSPLHF; cdr3_nt: TGCGCCAGCAGCCAAGACGACGGTAATTCACCCCTCCACTTT
v_call: TRBV2; j_call: TRBJ2-2; clone_size: NA; d_call: NA; cdr3_length: 12; cdr3_aa: CASSSNTGELFF; cdr3_nt: TGTGCCAGCAGTTCCAACACCGGGGAGCTGTTTTTT
v_call: TRBV10-2; j_call: TRBJ1-2; clone_size: NA; d_call: NA; cdr3_length: 14; cdr3_aa: CASSEGTTSYGYTF; cdr3_nt: TGCGCCAGCAGTGAGGGGACTACAAGCTATGGCTACACCTTC
v_call: TRBV24-1; j_call: TRBJ2-1; clone_size: NA; d_call: TRBD2; cdr3_length: 12; cdr3_aa: CATRSGGNEQFF; cdr3_nt: TGTGCCACCCGGAGCGGGGGCAATGAGCAGTTCTTC
v_call: TRBV12-2; j_call: TRBJ2-7; clone_size: NA; d_call: NA; cdr3_length: 17; cdr3_aa: CASRLPRLYRDSYEQYF; cdr3_nt: TGTGCAAGTCGCCTACCCAGGCTATACAGGGACTCCTACGAGCAGTACTTC
v_call: TRBV5-1; j_call: TRBJ1-4; clone_size: NA; d_call: NA; cdr3_length: 15; cdr3_aa: CASSLTGLSDEKLFF; cdr3_nt: TGCGCCAGCAGCTTGACAGGGCTGTCAGATGAAAAACTGTTTTTT
v_call: TRBV6-2/TRBV6-3; j_call: TRBJ2-2; clone_size: NA; d_call: TRBD1; cdr3_length: 15; cdr3_aa: CASSRTGMGTGELFF; cdr3_nt: TGTGCCAGCAGTAGGACAGGGATGGGCACCGGGGAGCTGTTTTTT
v_call: TRBV18; j_call: TRBJ2-7; clone_size: NA; d_call: TRBD1; cdr3_length: 16; cdr3_aa: CASSPRTGRGSYEQYF; cdr3_nt: TGTGCCAGCTCACCACGGACAGGTAGGGGCTCCTACGAGCAGTACTTC
v_call: TRBV7-2; j_call: TRBJ1-5; clone_size: NA; d_call: TRBD1; cdr3_length: 12; cdr3_aa: CASSFTGEPQHF; cdr3_nt: TGTGCCAGCAGCTTTACAGGGGAACCCCAGCATTTT
v_call: TRBV10-1; j_call: TRBJ2-7; clone_size: NA; d_call: NA; cdr3_length: 14; cdr3_aa: CASSDAGASYEQYF; cdr3_nt: TGCGCCAGCAGTGACGCAGGGGCCTCCTACGAGCAGTACTTC
v_call: TRBV5-4; j_call: TRBJ2-3; clone_size: NA; d_call: NA; cdr3_length: 14; cdr3_aa: CASSAPGATDTQYF; cdr3_nt: TGTGCCAGCAGCGCCCCAGGGGCGACAGATACGCAGTATTTT
v_call: TRBV30; j_call: TRBJ1-4; clone_size: NA; d_call: TRBD1; cdr3_length: 13; cdr3_aa: CACNRGRSEKLFF; cdr3_nt: TGTGCCTGCAACAGGGGGCGCAGTGAAAAACTGTTTTTT
v_call: TRBV19; j_call: TRBJ1-5; clone_size: NA; d_call: TRBD1; cdr3_length: 15; cdr3_aa: CASSWGQAGNQPQHF; cdr3_nt: TGTGCCAGTAGTTGGGGACAGGCAGGCAATCAGCCCCAGCATTTT
v_call: TRBV27; j_call: TRBJ2-1; clone_size: NA; d_call: NA; cdr3_length: 14; cdr3_aa: CASSTAWPYNEQFF; cdr3_nt: TGTGCCAGCAGTACGGCGTGGCCTTACAATGAGCAGTTCTTC
v_call: TRBV7-2; j_call: TRBJ2-7; clone_size: once; d_call: TRBD1; cdr3_length: 14; cdr3_aa: CASSSGGQFYEQYF; cdr3_nt: TGTGCCAGCAGCTCTGGGGGACAGTTCTACGAGCAGTACTTC
v_call: TRBV28; j_call: TRBJ1-4; clone_size: NA; d_call: TRBD1; cdr3_length: 17; cdr3_aa: CASSWITGQGLDEKLFF; cdr3_nt: TGTGCCAGCAGTTGGATTACCGGACAGGGGCTGGATGAAAAACTGTTTTTT
v_call: TRBV28; j_call: TRBJ1-4; clone_size: NA; d_call: NA; cdr3_length: 15; cdr3_aa: CASSFQQGGNEKLFF; cdr3_nt: TGTGCCAGCAGTTTCCAACAGGGAGGTAATGAAAAACTGTTTTTT
v_call: TRBV6-1; j_call: TRBJ2-1; clone_size: NA; d_call: NA; cdr3_length: 15; cdr3_aa: CASSELPGAGDEQFF; cdr3_nt: TGTGCCAGCAGTGAATTGCCAGGGGCTGGGGATGAGCAGTTCTTC
v_call: TRBV19; j_call: TRBJ1-2; clone_size: NA; d_call: NA; cdr3_length: 13; cdr3_aa: CASSIVRGFGYTF; cdr3_nt: TGTGCCAGTAGTATAGTCAGAGGGTTCGGCTACACCTTC
v_call: TRBV11-2; j_call: TRBJ1-2; clone_size: few; d_call: TRBD1; cdr3_length: 15; cdr3_aa: CASSLGTASLYGYTF; cdr3_nt: TGTGCCAGCAGCCTAGGGACAGCGAGTCTATATGGCTACACCTTC
v_call: TRBV19; j_call: TRBJ2-2; clone_size: NA; d_call: NA; cdr3_length: 12; cdr3_aa: CASSMNTGELFF; cdr3_nt: TGTGCCAGTAGTATGAACACCGGGGAGCTGTTTTTT
v_call: TRBV19; j_call: TRBJ2-2; clone_size: NA; d_call: NA; cdr3_length: 16; cdr3_aa: CASNPLWGPNTGELFF; cdr3_nt: TGTGCCAGTAACCCCCTTTGGGGCCCGAACACCGGGGAGCTGTTTTTT
v_call: TRBV30; j_call: TRBJ1-5; clone_size: NA; d_call: NA; cdr3_length: 13; cdr3_aa: CAWSLGQGRPQHF; cdr3_nt: TGTGCCTGGAGTTTAGGGCAGGGCCGGCCCCAGCATTTT
v_call: TRBV5-6; j_call: TRBJ1-4; clone_size: NA; d_call: NA; cdr3_length: 17; cdr3_aa: CASSALTRGVTNEKLFF; cdr3_nt: TGTGCCAGCAGCGCCTTGACTAGGGGGGTAACTAATGAAAAACTGTTTTTT
v_call: TRBV6-5; j_call: TRBJ1-5; clone_size: NA; d_call: NA; cdr3_length: 15; cdr3_aa: CASSSTAGLAQPQHF; cdr3_nt: TGTGCCAGCAGCTCCACGGCCGGGCTCGCTCAGCCCCAGCATTTT
v_call: TRBV10-3; j_call: TRBJ2-5; clone_size: NA; d_call: NA; cdr3_length: 13; cdr3_aa: CAISDGEFETQYF; cdr3_nt: TGTGCCATCAGTGATGGGGAATTTGAGACCCAGTACTTC
v_call: TRBV11-2; j_call: TRBJ2-2; clone_size: NA; d_call: NA; cdr3_length: 16; cdr3_aa: CASSPQGLAMAGELFF; cdr3_nt: TGTGCCAGCAGCCCGCAAGGCTTAGCCATGGCCGGGGAGCTGTTTTTT
v_call: TRBV2; j_call: TRBJ1-5; clone_size: NA; d_call: NA; cdr3_length: 15; cdr3_aa: CASTETSPGNQPQHF; cdr3_nt: TGTGCCAGCACCGAGACCTCCCCCGGTAATCAGCCCCAGCATTTT
v_call: TRBV29-1; j_call: TRBJ1-1; clone_size: NA; d_call: TRBD1; cdr3_length: 13; cdr3_aa: CSVLRDSNTEAFF; cdr3_nt: TGCAGCGTCCTCCGGGACAGTAACACTGAAGCTTTCTTT
v_call: TRBV10-3; j_call: TRBJ2-1; clone_size: NA; d_call: NA; cdr3_length: 15; cdr3_aa: CAISGGGPSYNEQFF; cdr3_nt: TGTGCCATCAGTGGGGGGGGCCCCTCCTACAATGAGCAGTTCTTC
v_call: TRBV4-3; j_call: TRBJ2-7; clone_size: NA; d_call: TRBD1; cdr3_length: 16; cdr3_aa: CASSQGTGGEYNEQYF; cdr3_nt: TGCGCCAGCAGCCAGGGGACAGGGGGCGAGTATAACGAGCAGTACTTC
v_call: TRBV18; j_call: TRBJ2-7; clone_size: NA; d_call: NA; cdr3_length: 15; cdr3_aa: CASSDGGAGTYEQYF; cdr3_nt: TGTGCCAGCTCAGATGGGGGGGCCGGAACCTACGAGCAGTACTTC
v_call: TRBV7-7; j_call: TRBJ2-6; clone_size: NA; d_call: NA; cdr3_length: 13; cdr3_aa: CAIPRTGANVLTF; cdr3_nt: TGTGCTATCCCACGGACGGGTGCCAACGTCCTGACTTTC
v_call: TRBV2; j_call: TRBJ2-3; clone_size: NA; d_call: NA; cdr3_length: 12; cdr3_aa: CASSESTDTQYF; cdr3_nt: TGTGCCAGCAGTGAGAGCACAGATACGCAGTATTTT
v_call: TRBV14; j_call: TRBJ2-1; clone_size: NA; d_call: NA; cdr3_length: 15; cdr3_aa: CASSPINGGPNEQFF; cdr3_nt: TGTGCCAGCAGCCCGATTAACGGGGGCCCGAATGAGCAGTTCTTC
v_call: TRBV6-5; j_call: TRBJ2-3; clone_size: NA; d_call: TRBD2; cdr3_length: 15; cdr3_aa: CASSITGGSTDTQYF; cdr3_nt: TGTGCCAGCAGTATAACGGGGGGGTCCACAGATACGCAGTATTTT
v_call: TRBV3-1/TRBV3-2; j_call: TRBJ2-7; clone_size: few; d_call: TRBD2; cdr3_length: 12; cdr3_aa: CASSSPSGAAYF; cdr3_nt: TGTGCCAGCAGCTCTCCTAGCGGGGCTGCGTACTTC
v_call: TRBV11-2; j_call: TRBJ1-5; clone_size: NA; d_call: TRBD1; cdr3_length: 14; cdr3_aa: CASSLTGVNQPQHF; cdr3_nt: TGTGCCAGCAGCCTTACAGGGGTGAATCAGCCCCAGCATTTT
v_call: TRBV11-2; j_call: TRBJ1-3; clone_size: NA; d_call: NA; cdr3_length: 16; cdr3_aa: CASSRWILGSGNTIYF; cdr3_nt: TGTGCCAGCAGCCGTTGGATCCTCGGCTCTGGAAACACCATATATTTT
v_call: TRBV6-5; j_call: TRBJ1-6; clone_size: NA; d_call: TRBD1; cdr3_length: 15; cdr3_aa: CASSYRDRGDSPLHF; cdr3_nt: TGTGCCAGCAGTTACAGGGACAGGGGCGATTCACCCCTCCACTTT
v_call: TRBV7-9; j_call: TRBJ2-5; clone_size: NA; d_call: TRBD1; cdr3_length: 13; cdr3_aa: CASSFTGEETQYF; cdr3_nt: TGTGCCAGCAGCTTCACAGGGGAAGAGACCCAGTACTTC
v_call: TRBV18; j_call: TRBJ1-1; clone_size: NA; d_call: NA; cdr3_length: 15; cdr3_aa: CASSPEYEPGVEAFF; cdr3_nt: TGTGCCAGCTCTCCCGAGTACGAACCGGGGGTTGAAGCTTTCTTT
v_call: TRBV19; j_call: TRBJ2-1; clone_size: NA; d_call: NA; cdr3_length: 16; cdr3_aa: CASTSLGHSSYNEQFF; cdr3_nt: TGTGCCAGTACCAGCCTTGGCCACAGCTCCTACAATGAGCAGTTCTTC
v_call: TRBV18; j_call: TRBJ2-5; clone_size: NA; d_call: NA; cdr3_length: 14; cdr3_aa: CASSSGQYQETQYF; cdr3_nt: TGTGCCAGCTCATCCGGACAGTACCAAGAGACCCAGTACTTC
v_call: TRBV10-3; j_call: TRBJ2-1; clone_size: NA; d_call: TRBD2; cdr3_length: 16; cdr3_aa: CAGASGGTSPYNEQFF; cdr3_nt: TGTGCCGGAGCTAGCGGGGGCACTTCCCCCTACAATGAGCAGTTCTTC
v_call: TRBV7-9; j_call: TRBJ2-1; clone_size: NA; d_call: TRBD1; cdr3_length: 13; cdr3_aa: CASRTGFWNEQFF; cdr3_nt: TGTGCCAGTAGGACAGGGTTCTGGAATGAGCAGTTCTTC
v_call: TRBV5-4; j_call: TRBJ2-5; clone_size: NA; d_call: NA; cdr3_length: 13; cdr3_aa: CASSLALGETQYF; cdr3_nt: TGTGCCAGCAGCTTGGCCCTTGGTGAGACCCAGTACTTC